This T cell receptor (beta chain) was captured by sequencing in a study of blood T cell repertoires in COVID-19 (dated by TCRdb to about 2020). A note on the overall study: Samples from collaborators originated in the United States, Italy and Spain and spanned both the acute and convalescent phases of COVID-19. The prospective study material was composed of cDNA or gDNA derived from T cells, B-cell-depleted T cells, or PBMCs. Subjects who had been exposed to COVID-19, were actively infected with it, or had recovered from it provided the deeply sampled blood TCRbeta repertoires that made up the dataset. The repertoires were made available in a free public database intended to serve as a resource for research on the immune response to SARS-CoV-2. The samples were drawn from the first 160 participants of the ongoing ImmuneRACE study and from 950 to 1,500 subjects provided by 6 global collaborators. The sample metadata nearly always contained a de-identified subject ID, COVID-19 status, age in years and sex. Where available, HLA class I and class II types were taken from metadata supplied by the sample provider and were not determined by assay-based typing.

Enrolling through a virtual design, the prospective study's participants ranged in age from roughly 18 to 89 years and lived across 24 United States geographic areas. Cohort assignment in the prospective study relied on participant-reported clinical history from a screening survey and a study questionnaire. Exposed participants had been in contact with someone with a PCR-confirmed or clinician-diagnosed COVID-19 case within 2 weeks of study entry. In the prospective study, mobile phlebotomists collected whole blood, serum and a nasopharyngeal or oropharyngeal swab from each participant. Over an approximately 2-month period, participants in the prospective study had the option of providing additional blood draws and questionnaires. Before DNA extraction, prospective study blood samples were shipped either frozen or at room temperature. TCRbeta CDR3 regions were amplified from genomic DNA by means of the immunoSEQ Assay, a bias-controlled multiplex PCR. Regarding the original processing steps: Within the assay, amplification of reference gene primers was used to estimate how many nucleated cells each sample contained. To quantify the absolute abundance of each unique TCRbeta CDR3 rearrangement, sequence reads were collapsed and filtered. For each sample, productive Simpson clonality was calculated by taking the square root of Simpson's diversity index across productive rearrangements. Entries here come from immuneACCESS through TCRdb and include only in-frame sequences with V and J called. Some clones fail to appear in such tables; in the studies checked, an unresolved V gene covers under half of the shortfall, and the cause of the remainder is unknown. V, J and clone size are taken as reported in that table, and D and trimming were inferred from the DNA itself. The sample includes under 250,000 clones, with 83% observed a single time. The ten biggest clones cover around 3.5% of the sample.

As for this clone: Its antigen is not yet known. Base qualities are not provided; no much larger clone lies one nucleotide away.

The germline ends are 14 bases apart after V is trimmed by 0 bases and J by 0 bases. The CDR3, from cysteine to phenylalanine, totals 17 residues. Here the CDR3 DNA is all that survives: 51 bases in frame from base 1. As encoded in the germline V gene, CDR1 is MGHRA while CDR2 is YSYEKL. Broad study findings and their caveats: The amount of clinical and demographic metadata varied by source and participant and was provided uncurated.

The receptor comes from a middle-aged woman who had been exposed to COVID-19. The chain joins TRBV4-1 to TRBJ1-2; confidence is insufficient to name the D gene. The sample comprised PBMCs or T cells enriched from blood (not recorded which). CDR3 loop: CASSQDRLRGANYGYTF. At the DNA level, the sequence is TGCGCCAGCAGCCAAGATCGTCTTCGCGGAGCTAACTATGGCTACACCTTC.